The 18 T cell receptor beta chains below were found in one sample sequenced in a study of molecular identifiers for immune sequencing clone quantification. TCRdb redid the calling of the PCR reads with MiXCR, one entry per CDR3 protein. This repertoire shows about 510,000 distinct CDR3 sequences, around 23% found once; its top ten account for just over 0.75%. The sequenced sample was naive CD8+ T cells from blood, with Jurkat cell RNA spiked in. Specified subset: FACS-sorted CD8+CD4-CCR7+CD45RA+ naive T cells. The receptors originated from a human donor in good health. Some libraries in this study had Jurkat cell RNA spiked in.

The chain recombines TRBV10-3 with TRBJ2-7; possible D gene TRBD2, 6 bases. Trimming removed 3 bases from V and 0 bases from J, with 12 bases in between. The CDR3 runs to 15 residues. From germline, CDR1 is ENHRY and CDR2 SYGVKD. The CDR3 nucleotides are TGTGCCATCAGTGAAGGGGACTTATACTCCTACGAGCAGTACTTC. Encoded protein: CAISEGDLYSYEQYF.

This clonotype was observed a handful of times. The chain combines TRBV4-1 with TRBJ2-7; D might be TRBD1 or TRBD2, each matching 5 bases. CDR1 is MGHRA and CDR2 is YSYEKL in the germline V gene. With 1 base removed from V and 2 bases from J, the gap between germline ends came to 9 bases. The CDR3 contains 14 residues. CDR3 sequence (DNA): TGCGCCAGCAGCCAAGGGGGGACGCCCTACGAGCAGTACTTC. Translation: CASSQGGTPYEQYF.

The V gene is TRBV7-9, the J gene TRBJ2-7, with 12 positions matching TRBD2. V shed 6 bases and J 3 bases; nucleotides not matched to a gene: 6. The germline V gene has CDR1 SEHNR and CDR2 FQNEAQ (reference sequence). CDR3 length: 15 amino acids. This CDR3 is CASSFGTSGFYEQYF. CDR3 nucleotide sequence: TGTGCCAGCAGTTTCGGGACTAGCGGGTTCTACGAGCAGTACTTC.

About this clonotype: A much larger clone is a single base away; this may be a read error. V and J are TRBV24-1 and TRBJ2-3; D not resolved. V lost 9 bases, J lost 2 bases, and 11 bases lay in between. This CDR3 region has 13 residues. In germline, CDR1 is KGHDR, CDR2 SFDVKD. CDR3 loop: CATRIPDTDTQYF. The CDR3 DNA reads as TGTGCCACCCGTATCCCGGACACAGATACGCAGTATTTT.

This chain links TRBV5-6 with TRBJ2-7, with D unresolved. The CDR3 totals 14 residues. Trimming left V 4 bases short and J 0 bases short, with 11 bases between. Germline values: CDR1 SGHDT, CDR2 YYEEEE. As DNA, the CDR3 is TGTGCCAGCAGCCCAAGGTCGGGCTCCTACGAGCAGTACTTC. Translation gives CASSPRSGSYEQYF.

The chain recombines TRBV3-1 with TRBJ2-6; 12 bases match TRBD1. This CDR3 has 20 residues. Germline V CDR1 and CDR2: LGHDT, YNNKEL (reference sequence). V lost 1 base, J lost 2 bases, and 9 bases stayed unmatched. The CDR3 DNA is TGTGCCAGCAGCCAAGTATACTTGGGACAGGGGGCGGCTGGGGCCAACGTCCTGACTTTC. Its translation: CASSQVYLGQGAAGANVLTF.

Turning to this clonotype: Mismatch with germline at one junction end may stem from a read error. J is TRBJ2-4 and V is TRBV13, with D hard to call. The CDR3 extends over 16 amino acids. CDR1 is PRHDT and CDR2 is FYEKMQ in the germline V gene (reference sequence). The CDR3: CAGSSRTVEGKNIQYF. The CDR3 DNA reads as TGTGCCGGCAGCTCCCGGACGGTCGAAGGCAAAAACATTCAGTACTTC.

This clonotype has ten or more counts. This rearrangement joins TRBV7-9 to TRBJ2-3; D could derive from TRBD1 or TRBD2 (5 bases each). V shed 5 bases and J shed 14 bases, with 23 bases lying between them. The CDR3 spans 14 residues. Germline V gene lookup returns CDR1 SEHNR and CDR2 FQNEAQ (reference sequence). The CDR3 DNA reads as TGTGCCAGCAGCCCGGGACCTCAGGACCCTTATGGGTATTTT. This codes for CASSPGPQDPYGYF.

In its sample, this clonotype was seen many times. The chain joins TRBV9 to TRBJ1-4; the D gene is possibly TRBD1 (6 bases). This CDR3 is built from 16 residues. The V end was cut by 3 bases, the J end by 7 bases, with 19 bases between. The germline V gene encodes CDR1 SGDLS and CDR2 YYNGEE. The chain's CDR3 is CASSGNVDSFSEKLFF. Written as DNA, the CDR3 is TGTGCCAGCAGCGGGAATGTGGACAGCTTTTCTGAAAAACTGTTTTTT.

In its sample, this clonotype was seen a few times. The conserved phenylalanine or tryptophan is not found at the CDR3 terminus, so this likely reflects a read error. The chain uses TRBV29-1 and TRBJ1-1; tentative D call: TRBD1 (5 bases). V was pared by 3 bases and J by 5 bases, with 10 bases between. Germline-derived CDR1 and CDR2 are SQVTM and ANQGSEA. The CDR3 length is 12 residues. CDR3 amino acids: CSVEPSGTEAFL. CDR3 coding DNA: TGCAGCGTTGAGCCCTCAGGGACTGAAGCTTTCCTT.

The CDR3 loop is CASSPSPGGSYEQYF. CDR3 bases: TGCGCCAGCAGCCCCTCCCCAGGGGGCTCCTACGAGCAGTACTTC. V usage is TRBV4-3 and J usage is TRBJ2-7; 7 nucleotides match TRBD1. Trimming at V came to 4 bases and at J to 0 bases, leaving 6 bases not matched to a gene. There are 15 residues in the CDR3. CDR1 LGHNA and CDR2 YSLEER come from the germline V gene.

The table lists this clonotype with a few counts. The rearrangement joins TRBV9 to TRBJ2-1; 8 nucleotides line up with TRBD2. Germline CDR1 and CDR2: SGDLS and YYNGEE. With 0 bases clipped from V and 2 bases from J, the junction kept 4 bases outside the gene matches. The length of the CDR3 is 16 residues. CDR3 region: CASSVGLSGAYNEQFF. Written as DNA, the CDR3 is TGTGCCAGCAGCGTAGGCCTTAGCGGGGCCTACAATGAGCAGTTCTTC.

The rearrangement uses TRBV7-8 and TRBJ1-1; TRBD1 is a possible D gene (6 bases). Germline CDR1 reads SGHVS; CDR2 reads FQNEAQ. CDR3 size: 15 residues. V was shortened by 6 bases and J by 0 bases, with 14 bases between the two germline ends. The CDR3 loop is CASREGSGVNTEAFF. The DNA for the CDR3 is TGTGCCAGCAGAGAGGGGTCAGGGGTGAACACTGAAGCTTTCTTT.

The chain links TRBV27 to TRBJ2-2; 8 bases fit TRBD1. This CDR3 is 16 amino acids long. Trimming removed 0 bases from V and 6 bases from J; junction bases left unmatched: 6. The germline V gene has CDR1 MNHEY and CDR2 SMNVEV (reference sequence). The CDR3 reads CASSLSLIQGAGELFF. The DNA of the CDR3 is TGTGCCAGCAGTTTATCTCTTATACAGGGGGCCGGGGAGCTGTTTTTT.

On this clonotype: With a much larger clone just one base away, this may be a read error. The chain recombines TRBV29-1 with TRBJ2-5, with D perhaps matching TRBD1 (5 bases). V was trimmed by 4 bases and J by 0 bases, leaving 12 bases between them. The CDR3 sequence is 14 residues long. In germline, CDR1 is SQVTM, CDR2 ANQGSEA. CDR3 nucleotide sequence: TGCAGCGTTGTTAGACAGAGAAACCAAGAGACCCAGTACTTC. Protein sequence: CSVVRQRNQETQYF.

This chain joins TRBV20-1 and TRBJ2-3; 9 bases agree with TRBD2. This CDR3 contains 15 residues. Germline assignment: CDR1 DFQATT and CDR2 SNEGSKA (reference sequence). Trimming at V came to 3 bases and at J to 2 bases, leaving 6 bases not matched to a gene. The CDR3: CSASATSGSTDTQYF. The CDR3 coding sequence is TGCAGTGCTAGCGCGACTAGCGGATCCACAGATACGCAGTATTTT.

Notes on this clonotype: This may be a read error: a much more frequent sequence differs by one nucleotide. The CDR3 DNA sequence: TGCGCCAGCAGTTTAGCGGGGGACGACACAGCTACGCAGTATTTT. Protein product: CASSLAGDDTATQYF. V and J are TRBV4-1 and TRBJ2-3; 9 nucleotides agree with TRBD2. Germline values: CDR1 MGHRA, CDR2 YSYEKL. CDR3 size: 15 residues.

This clonotype has more than one count but fewer than ten. V usage is TRBV4-1 and J usage is TRBJ2-7, with D unclear. The CDR3 covers 13 residues. The V gene's germline CDR1 is MGHRA and CDR2 YSYEKL. V was shortened by 4 bases and J by 2 bases, with 9 bases between the two germline ends. CDR3 bases: TGCGCCAGCAGCCTGGACCAGACCTACGAGCAGTACTTC. As protein: CASSLDQTYEQYF.